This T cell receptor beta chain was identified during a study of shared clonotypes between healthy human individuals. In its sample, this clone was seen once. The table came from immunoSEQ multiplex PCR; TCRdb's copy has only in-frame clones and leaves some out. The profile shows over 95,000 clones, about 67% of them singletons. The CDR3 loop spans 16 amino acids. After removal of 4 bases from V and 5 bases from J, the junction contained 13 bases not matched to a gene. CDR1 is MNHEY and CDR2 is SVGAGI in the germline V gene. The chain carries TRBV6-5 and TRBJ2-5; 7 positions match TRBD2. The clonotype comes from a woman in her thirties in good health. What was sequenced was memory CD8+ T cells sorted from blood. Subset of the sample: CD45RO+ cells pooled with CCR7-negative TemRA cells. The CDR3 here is CASSSILAEGPETQYF. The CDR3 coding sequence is TGTGCCAGCAGTTCCATTCTAGCGGAGGGGCCGGAGACCCAGTACTTC.